These 6 T cell receptor beta chains share one sample of origin, sequenced in a study of identical twins. One entry per CDR3 protein, called by TCRdb with MiXCR from the 5' RACE reads. The data contain some 660,000 distinct CDR3 sequences, over 8.5% of them singletons. A further study also used this sample, focusing on yellow fever vaccine responses in identical twins.

The source material was PBMCs. Source of these receptors: a woman between 18 and 29 years old in good health.

The genes are TRBV7-9 and TRBJ2-1, with 15 bases aligning to TRBD2. Germline trimming cut 5 bases from V and 9 bases from J; bases unmatched to any gene: 8. CDR1 SEHNR and CDR2 FQNEAQ come from the germline V gene (reference sequence). The CDR3 loop spans 16 amino acids. The CDR3: CASSPRTSGGAGEQFF. The DNA of the CDR3 is TGTGCCAGCAGCCCGAGGACTAGCGGGGGGGCAGGTGAGCAGTTCTTC. Supplemented by reference TRBV7-9 and TRBJ2-1, the full variable domain reads DTGVSQNPRHKITKRGQNVTFRCDPISEHNRLYWYRQTLGQGPEFLTYFQNEAQLEKSRLLSDRFSAERPKGSFSTLEIQRTEQGDSAMYLCASSPRTSGGAGEQFFGPGTRLTVL.

This clonotype was seen only a few times. The genes are TRBV6-4 and TRBJ2-1, with D tentatively TRBD2 (6 bases). V was trimmed by 6 bases and J by 5 bases, leaving 17 bases between them. From germline, CDR1 is MRHNA and CDR2 SNTAGT. The CDR3 is 15 amino acids. The chain's CDR3 is CASREEGLSNNEQFF. CDR3 in DNA: TGTGCCAGCAGGGAGGAGGGACTTTCCAACAATGAGCAGTTCTTC.

The chain links TRBV20-1 to TRBJ2-7; 8 nucleotides line up with TRBD1. This CDR3 is 13 amino acids long. CDR1 and CDR2 from the germline V gene are DFQATT and SNEGSKA (reference sequence). Trimming took 3 bases from V and 3 from J; bases not matched to a gene: 4. The CDR3 region is CSASHRGFYEQYF. The CDR3, as DNA: TGCAGTGCTAGCCACAGGGGGTTCTACGAGCAGTACTTC.

The CDR3 spells CASNSDGEAFF. The CDR3 region has the DNA TGTGCCAGCAATTCTGACGGGGAAGCTTTCTTT. The V gene is TRBV12-3 or TRBV12-4, the J gene TRBJ1-1; D gene uncertain. This CDR3 is 11 amino acids long. V shed 7 bases and J shed 8 bases, with 11 bases lying between them.

There are a few counts of this clonotype. This rearrangement joins TRBV9 to TRBJ2-7; D is perhaps TRBD2 (6 bases). Trimming removed 4 bases at V and 0 bases at J, with 14 bases between. CDR3 length equals 15 residues. CDR1 and CDR2 (germline): SGDLS, YYNGEE. This chain's CDR3 is CASSYRDGSSYEQYF. The CDR3 DNA is TGTGCCAGCAGCTACCGGGACGGGAGCTCCTACGAGCAGTACTTC.

V is TRBV4-1 and J is TRBJ2-1; 10 bases fit TRBD2. This CDR3 comprises 16 residues. V lost 0 bases and J lost 4; bases outside the gene matches: 3. Germline V gene data show CDR1 as MGHRA and CDR2 as YSYEKL. CDR3 DNA: TGCGCCAGCAGCCAAGATAGCGGGAGGCGATACAATGAGCAGTTCTTC. Amino acid sequence: CASSQDSGRRYNEQFF.